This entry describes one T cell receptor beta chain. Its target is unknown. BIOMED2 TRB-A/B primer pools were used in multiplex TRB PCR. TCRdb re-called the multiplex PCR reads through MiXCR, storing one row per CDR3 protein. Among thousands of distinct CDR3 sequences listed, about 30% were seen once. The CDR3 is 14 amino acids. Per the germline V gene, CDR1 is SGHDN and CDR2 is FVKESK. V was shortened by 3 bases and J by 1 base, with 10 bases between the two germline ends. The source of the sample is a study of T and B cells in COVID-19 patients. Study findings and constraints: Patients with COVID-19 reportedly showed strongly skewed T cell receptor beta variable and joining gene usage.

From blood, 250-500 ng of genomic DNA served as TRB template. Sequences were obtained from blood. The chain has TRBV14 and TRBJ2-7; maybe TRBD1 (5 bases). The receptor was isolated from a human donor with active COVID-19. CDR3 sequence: CASSQNRQSYEQYF. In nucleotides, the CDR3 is TGTGCCAGCAGCCAGAACCGACAGTCCTACGAGCAGTACTTC.